The table lists the clone carrying this T cell receptor beta chain with a few counts. PCR used 60 Vbeta primers and 13 Jbeta primers. The method was immunoSEQ multiplex PCR; TCRdb's version includes in-frame clones alone and lacks a portion of them. The sample yields 150,000 to 200,000 clones, roughly three quarters seen once. The data belong to a study of cytomegalovirus exposure and HLA in healthy donors. This CDR3 spans 15 amino acids. V lost 4 bases and J lost 0, with 12 bases in between. The germline V gene encodes CDR1 LGHNA and CDR2 YNFKEQ. Sample: PBMCs. The chain links TRBV4-2 to TRBJ1-1, with a weak D call TRBD1 (6 bases). The receptor was isolated from a man aged 18 to 29 in good health and CMV-seropositive. The CDR3 reads CASSPEGGLNTEAFF. The CDR3, as DNA: TGTGCCAGCAGCCCAGAGGGGGGACTGAACACTGAAGCTTTCTTT.